This TCR beta chain was identified during a study of post-analysis software for immune sequencing data. Of note for this clonotype: As yet, its antigen is unknown.

General study findings and limits: Four or five TRBV segments, TRBV5-6, TRBV5-1 and TRBV20-1 among them, were found more frequent in patients than controls.

V gave up 5 bases and J gave up 6 bases, with 17 bases separating them. The germline CDR1 and CDR2 sequences are SGHTA and FQGTGA. This CDR3 has 15 residues. Researchers reported that TCR beta cDNA libraries carried unique molecular identifiers. TCRdb processed the PCR reads anew with MiXCR; each CDR3 protein has one entry. The data hold some 700,000 distinct CDR3 sequences, with roughly three fifths observed a single time. The receptor comes from a girl under 10 years old with multiple sclerosis. The rearrangement uses TRBV7-3 and TRBJ2-1; maybe TRBD1 (5 bases). Sequencing input: blood. The CDR3 protein is CASSLGLQGFNEQFF. The CDR3, as DNA: TGTGCCAGCAGCCTAGGCCTGCAGGGCTTCAATGAGCAGTTCTTC.